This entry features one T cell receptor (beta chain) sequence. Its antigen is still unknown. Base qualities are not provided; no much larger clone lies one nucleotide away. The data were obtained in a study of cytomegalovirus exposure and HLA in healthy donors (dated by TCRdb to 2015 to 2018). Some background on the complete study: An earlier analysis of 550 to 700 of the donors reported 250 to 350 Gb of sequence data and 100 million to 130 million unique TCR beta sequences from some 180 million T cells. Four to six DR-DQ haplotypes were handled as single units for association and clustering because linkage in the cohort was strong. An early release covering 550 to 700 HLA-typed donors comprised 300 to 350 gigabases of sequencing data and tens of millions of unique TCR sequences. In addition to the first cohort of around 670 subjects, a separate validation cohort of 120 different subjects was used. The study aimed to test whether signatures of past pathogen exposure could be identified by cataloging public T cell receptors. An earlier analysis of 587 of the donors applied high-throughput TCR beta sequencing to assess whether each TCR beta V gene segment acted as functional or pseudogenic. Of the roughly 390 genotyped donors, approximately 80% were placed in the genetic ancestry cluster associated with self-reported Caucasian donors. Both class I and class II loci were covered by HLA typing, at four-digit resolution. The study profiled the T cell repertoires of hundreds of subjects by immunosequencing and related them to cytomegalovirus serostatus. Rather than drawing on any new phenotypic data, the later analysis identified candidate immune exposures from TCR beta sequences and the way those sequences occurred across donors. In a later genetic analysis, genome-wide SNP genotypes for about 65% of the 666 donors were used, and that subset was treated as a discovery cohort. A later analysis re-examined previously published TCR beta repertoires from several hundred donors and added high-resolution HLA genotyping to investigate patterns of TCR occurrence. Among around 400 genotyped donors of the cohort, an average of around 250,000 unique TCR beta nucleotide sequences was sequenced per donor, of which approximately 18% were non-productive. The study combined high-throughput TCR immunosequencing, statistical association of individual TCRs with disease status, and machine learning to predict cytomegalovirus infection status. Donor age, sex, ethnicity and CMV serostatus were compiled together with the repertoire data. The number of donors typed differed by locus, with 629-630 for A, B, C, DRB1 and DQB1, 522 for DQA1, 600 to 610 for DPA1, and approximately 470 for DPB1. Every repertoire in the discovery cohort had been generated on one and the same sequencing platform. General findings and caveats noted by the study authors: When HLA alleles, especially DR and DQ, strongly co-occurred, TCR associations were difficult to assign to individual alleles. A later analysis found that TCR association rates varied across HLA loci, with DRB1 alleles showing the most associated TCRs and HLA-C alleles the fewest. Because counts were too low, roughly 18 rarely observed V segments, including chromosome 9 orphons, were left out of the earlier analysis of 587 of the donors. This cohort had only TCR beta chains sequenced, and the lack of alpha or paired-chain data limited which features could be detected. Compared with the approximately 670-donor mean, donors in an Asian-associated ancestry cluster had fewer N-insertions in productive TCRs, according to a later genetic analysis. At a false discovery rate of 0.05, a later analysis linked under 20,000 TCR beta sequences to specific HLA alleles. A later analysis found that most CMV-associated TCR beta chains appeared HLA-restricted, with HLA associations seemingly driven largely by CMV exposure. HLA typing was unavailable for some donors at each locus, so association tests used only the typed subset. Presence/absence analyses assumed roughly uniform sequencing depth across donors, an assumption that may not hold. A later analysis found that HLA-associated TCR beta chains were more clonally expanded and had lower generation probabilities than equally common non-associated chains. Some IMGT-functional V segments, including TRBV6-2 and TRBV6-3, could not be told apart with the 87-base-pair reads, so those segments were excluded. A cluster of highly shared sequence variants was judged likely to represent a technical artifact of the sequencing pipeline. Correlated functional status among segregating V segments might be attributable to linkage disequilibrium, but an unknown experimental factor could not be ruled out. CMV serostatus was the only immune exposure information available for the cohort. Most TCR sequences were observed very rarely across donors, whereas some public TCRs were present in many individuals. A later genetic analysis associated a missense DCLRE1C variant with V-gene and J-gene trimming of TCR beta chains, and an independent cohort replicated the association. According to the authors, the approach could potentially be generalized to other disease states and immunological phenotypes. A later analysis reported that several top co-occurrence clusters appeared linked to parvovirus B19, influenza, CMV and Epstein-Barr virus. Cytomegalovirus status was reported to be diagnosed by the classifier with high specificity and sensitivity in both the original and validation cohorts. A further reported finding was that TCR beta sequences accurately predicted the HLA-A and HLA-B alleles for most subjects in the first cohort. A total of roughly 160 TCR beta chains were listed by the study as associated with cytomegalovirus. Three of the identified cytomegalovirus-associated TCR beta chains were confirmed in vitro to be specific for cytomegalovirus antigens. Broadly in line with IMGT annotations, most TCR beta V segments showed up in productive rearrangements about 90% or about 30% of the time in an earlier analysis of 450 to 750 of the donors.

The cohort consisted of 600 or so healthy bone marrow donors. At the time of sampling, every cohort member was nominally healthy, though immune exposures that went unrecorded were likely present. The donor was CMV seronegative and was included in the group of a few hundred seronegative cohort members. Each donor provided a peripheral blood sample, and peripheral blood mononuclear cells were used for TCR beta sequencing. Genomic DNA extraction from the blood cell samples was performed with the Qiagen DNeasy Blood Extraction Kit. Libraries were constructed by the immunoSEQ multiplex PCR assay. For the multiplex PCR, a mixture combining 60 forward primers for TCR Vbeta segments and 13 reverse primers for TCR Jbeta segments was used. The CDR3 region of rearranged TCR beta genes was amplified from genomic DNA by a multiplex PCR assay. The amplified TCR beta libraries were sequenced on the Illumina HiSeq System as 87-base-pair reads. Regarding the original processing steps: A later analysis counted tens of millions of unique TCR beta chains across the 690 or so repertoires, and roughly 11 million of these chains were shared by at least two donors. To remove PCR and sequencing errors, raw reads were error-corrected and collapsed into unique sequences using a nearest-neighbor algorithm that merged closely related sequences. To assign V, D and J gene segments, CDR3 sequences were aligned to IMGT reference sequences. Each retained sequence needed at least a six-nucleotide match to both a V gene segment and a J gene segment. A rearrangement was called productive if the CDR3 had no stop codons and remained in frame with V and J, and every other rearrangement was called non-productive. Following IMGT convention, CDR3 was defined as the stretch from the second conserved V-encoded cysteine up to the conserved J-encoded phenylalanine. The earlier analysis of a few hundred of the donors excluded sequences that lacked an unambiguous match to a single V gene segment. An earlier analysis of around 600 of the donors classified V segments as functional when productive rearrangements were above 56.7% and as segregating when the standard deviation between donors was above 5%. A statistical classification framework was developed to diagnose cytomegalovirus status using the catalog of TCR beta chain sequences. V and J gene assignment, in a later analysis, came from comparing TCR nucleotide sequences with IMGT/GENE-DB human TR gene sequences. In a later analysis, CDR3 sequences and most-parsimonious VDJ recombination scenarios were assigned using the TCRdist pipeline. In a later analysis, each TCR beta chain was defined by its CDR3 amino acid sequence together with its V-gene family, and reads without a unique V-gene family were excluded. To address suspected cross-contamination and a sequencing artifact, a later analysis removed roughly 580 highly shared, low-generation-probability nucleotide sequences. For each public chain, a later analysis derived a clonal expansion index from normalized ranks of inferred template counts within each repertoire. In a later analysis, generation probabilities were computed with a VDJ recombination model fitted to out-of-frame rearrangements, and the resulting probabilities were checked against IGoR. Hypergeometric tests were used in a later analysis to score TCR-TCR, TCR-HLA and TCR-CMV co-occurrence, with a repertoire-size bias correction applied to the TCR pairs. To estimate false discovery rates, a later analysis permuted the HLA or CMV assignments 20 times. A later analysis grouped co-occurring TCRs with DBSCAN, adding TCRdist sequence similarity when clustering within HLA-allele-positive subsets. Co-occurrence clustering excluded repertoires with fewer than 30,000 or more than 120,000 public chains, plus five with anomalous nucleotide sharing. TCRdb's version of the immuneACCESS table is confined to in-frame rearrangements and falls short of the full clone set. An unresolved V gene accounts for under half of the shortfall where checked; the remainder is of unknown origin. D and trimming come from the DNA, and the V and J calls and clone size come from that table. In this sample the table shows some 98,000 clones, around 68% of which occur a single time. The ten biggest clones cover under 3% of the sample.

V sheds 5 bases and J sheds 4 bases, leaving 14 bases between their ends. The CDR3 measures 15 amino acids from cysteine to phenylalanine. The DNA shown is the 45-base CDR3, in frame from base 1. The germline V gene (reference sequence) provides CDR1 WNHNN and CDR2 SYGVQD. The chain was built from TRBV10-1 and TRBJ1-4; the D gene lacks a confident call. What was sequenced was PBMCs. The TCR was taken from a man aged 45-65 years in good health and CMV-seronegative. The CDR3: CASSQSGSYNEKLFF. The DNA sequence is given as TGCGCCAGCAGTCAAAGCGGCAGCTATAATGAAAAACTGTTTTTT.